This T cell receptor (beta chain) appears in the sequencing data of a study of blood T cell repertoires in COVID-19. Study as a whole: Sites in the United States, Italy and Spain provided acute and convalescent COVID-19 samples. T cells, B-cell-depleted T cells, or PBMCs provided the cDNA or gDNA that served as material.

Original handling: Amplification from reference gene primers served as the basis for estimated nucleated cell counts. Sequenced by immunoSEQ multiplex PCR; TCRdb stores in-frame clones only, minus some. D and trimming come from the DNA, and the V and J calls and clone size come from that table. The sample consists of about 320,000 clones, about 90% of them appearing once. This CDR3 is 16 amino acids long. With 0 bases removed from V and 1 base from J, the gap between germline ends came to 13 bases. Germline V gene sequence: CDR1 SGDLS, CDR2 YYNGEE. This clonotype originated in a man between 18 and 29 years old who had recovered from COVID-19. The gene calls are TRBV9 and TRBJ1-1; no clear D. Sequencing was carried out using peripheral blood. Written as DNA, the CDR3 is TGTGCCAGCAGCGTAGAGGCAGGTCCATCGAACACTGAAGCTTTCTTT. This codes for CASSVEAGPSNTEAFF.